The clone carrying this TCR beta chain was detected only once. What it binds is unknown. These data are taken from a study of cytomegalovirus exposure and HLA in healthy donors. About the study: Roughly four fifths of roughly 400 genotyped donors fell in the Caucasian-associated ancestry cluster.

Per the germline V gene, CDR1 is SEHNR and CDR2 is FQNEAQ (reference sequence). After removal of 5 bases from V and 2 bases from J, the junction contained 8 bases not matched to a gene. The CDR3 spans 15 residues. General study findings and limits: According to the study, 150 to 200 TCR beta chains were cytomegalovirus-associated. For most TCR beta V segments, an earlier analysis put the productive rate at about 87% or about 30% of the time.

The PCR employed 60 Vbeta primers together with 13 Jbeta primers. Clones were read by immunoSEQ multiplex PCR, and TCRdb kept only the in-frame ones, dropping some. The data show under 150,000 clones, approximately 9% seen once. This TCR was sampled from a male donor in good health and CMV-seronegative. The J gene is TRBJ2-7, the V gene TRBV7-9; 8 nucleotides agree with TRBD2. The sequenced sample consisted of PBMCs. In nucleotides, the CDR3 is TGTGCCAGCAGCCCCTTCCCAGCGGGAGCCTACGAGCAGTACTTC. Its protein is CASSPFPAGAYEQYF.